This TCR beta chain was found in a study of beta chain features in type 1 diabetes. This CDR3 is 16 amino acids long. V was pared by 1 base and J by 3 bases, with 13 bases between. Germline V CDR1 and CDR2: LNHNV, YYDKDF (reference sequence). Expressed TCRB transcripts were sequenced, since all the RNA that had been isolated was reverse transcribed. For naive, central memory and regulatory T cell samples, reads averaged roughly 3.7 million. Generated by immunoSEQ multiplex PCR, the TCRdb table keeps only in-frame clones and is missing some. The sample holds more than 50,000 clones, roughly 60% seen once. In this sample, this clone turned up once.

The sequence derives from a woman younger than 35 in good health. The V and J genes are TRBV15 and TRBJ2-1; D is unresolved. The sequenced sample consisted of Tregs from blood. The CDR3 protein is CATSRVQVIHYNEQFF. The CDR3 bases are TGTGCCACCAGCAGAGTACAAGTTATTCACTACAATGAGCAGTTCTTC.